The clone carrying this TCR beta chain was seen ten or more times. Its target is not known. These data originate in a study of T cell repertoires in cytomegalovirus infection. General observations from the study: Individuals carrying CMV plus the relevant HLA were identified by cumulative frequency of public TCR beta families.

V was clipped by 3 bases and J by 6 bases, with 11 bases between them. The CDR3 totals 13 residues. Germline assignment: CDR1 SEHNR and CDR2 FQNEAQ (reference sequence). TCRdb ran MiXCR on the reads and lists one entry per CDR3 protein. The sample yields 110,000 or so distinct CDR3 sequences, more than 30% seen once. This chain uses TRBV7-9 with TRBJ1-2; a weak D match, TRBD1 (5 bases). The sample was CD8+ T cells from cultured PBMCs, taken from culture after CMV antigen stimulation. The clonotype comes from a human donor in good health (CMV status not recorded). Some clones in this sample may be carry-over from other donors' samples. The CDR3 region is CASSFLARDGYTF. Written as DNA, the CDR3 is TGTGCCAGCAGCTTTTTGGCCAGGGATGGCTACACCTTC.